The 23 T cell receptor beta chains listed next were all sequenced from one sample in a study of OX40 agonist ivuxolimab in advanced cancers. Assay used: immunoSEQ multiplex PCR; TCRdb lists only in-frame clones, some missing. The sample lists just under 85,000 clones; less than 85% were seen once. This sample comprised CD4+ or CD8+ T cells sorted from blood, obtained in a trial of the OX40 agonist ivuxolimab. These TCRs come from an adult with an advanced solid tumor such as melanoma, head and neck, liver or kidney cancer.

The rearrangement joins TRBV23-1 to TRBJ2-4; possibly TRBD1 for D (6 bases). TRBV23-1 is given ORF status, its function remaining uncertain. With 8 bases removed from V and 0 bases from J, the gap between germline ends came to 8 bases. CDR3 length: 13 residues. This CDR3 reads CASPTGAKNIQYF. CDR3 coding DNA: TGCGCCAGCCCGACAGGAGCCAAAAACATTCAGTACTTC.

This clone has more than one count but fewer than ten. J is TRBJ1-4 and V is TRBV27; 10 bases align to TRBD1. The CDR3 loop spans 14 amino acids. The germline gives CDR1 MNHEY, CDR2 SMNVEV (reference sequence). V gave up 7 bases and J gave up 10 bases; unmatched junction bases: 9. In nucleotides, the CDR3 is TGTGCCAGCAACTCGGGACAGGGGCTGAGAAAACTGTTTTTT. It is translated as CASNSGQGLRKLFF.

V usage is TRBV5-6 and J usage is TRBJ2-1, with 10 bases aligning to TRBD2. Trimming at V came to 0 bases and at J to 3 bases, leaving 6 bases not matched to a gene. The CDR3 length is 17 residues. Germline V lookup: CDR1 SGHDT, CDR2 YYEEEE. CDR3 protein: CASSLDWTSGNYNEQFF. Written as DNA, the CDR3 is TGTGCCAGCAGCTTGGATTGGACTAGCGGCAACTACAATGAGCAGTTCTTC.

The rearrangement links TRBV7-9 to TRBJ2-6, with D possibly being TRBD1 (6 bases). V lost 3 bases to trimming and J lost 0 bases, with 12 bases between them. The CDR3 is made up of 17 amino acids. Germline CDR1 is SEHNR and CDR2 is FQNEAQ (reference sequence). The CDR3 reads CASSFPGHYSGANVLTF. Here the CDR3 DNA reads TGTGCCAGCAGCTTCCCGGGACATTACTCTGGGGCCAACGTCCTGACTTTC.

This chain links TRBV7-6 with TRBJ1-6; D is undetermined. V dropped 0 bases and J dropped 8 bases, with 11 bases sitting between them. This CDR3 contains 15 residues. Germline lookup yields CDR1 SGHVS and CDR2 FNYEAQ. The CDR3, as DNA: TGTGCCAGCAGCTTAGCGTCCGGGCCCTATTCACCCCTCCACTTT. Its translation is CASSLASGPYSPLHF.

V is TRBV18 and J is TRBJ2-5; unclear D gene. Trimming took off 0 bases at V and 4 bases at J, with 6 bases between the two ends. CDR1 is KGHSH, CDR2 LQKENI, per germline. The CDR3 runs 13 residues. CDR3 loop: CASSPPVVETQYF. The DNA for the CDR3 is TGTGCCAGCTCACCACCGGTCGTAGAGACCCAGTACTTC.

This chain joins TRBV25-1 and TRBJ1-1; 8 bases map to TRBD1. The V and J ends lost 6 bases and 5 bases, in that order; junction bases with no gene match: 11. The CDR3 sequence is 15 residues long. Germline-derived CDR1 and CDR2 are MGHDK and SYGVNS. CDR3 loop: CASRDIGQGRTEAFF. The CDR3 coding sequence is TGTGCCAGCAGGGATATAGGACAGGGTAGAACTGAAGCTTTCTTT.

The chain carries TRBV2 and TRBJ2-7, with D hard to call. CDR1 and CDR2 (germline): SNHLY, FYNNEI. CDR3 length: 12 residues. Trimming stripped 8 bases from V and 3 bases from J, with 11 bases between. CDR3 region: CASVQAYYEQYF. The CDR3 DNA follows: TGTGCCAGCGTCCAGGCTTACTACGAGCAGTACTTC.

This chain connects TRBV7-6 to TRBJ2-2; D gene ambiguous. V was trimmed by 5 bases and J by 0 bases, leaving 1 base between them. Germline V CDR1 and CDR2: SGHVS, FNYEAQ. The CDR3 has 12 amino acids. The CDR3 DNA reads as TGTGCCAGCAGCGCGAACACCGGGGAGCTGTTTTTT. It specifies CASSANTGELFF.

This chain joins TRBV7-9 and TRBJ2-2; 10 nucleotides align to TRBD1. CDR1 is SEHNR, CDR2 FQNEAQ, per germline (reference sequence). The CDR3 runs to 15 residues. J gave up 6 bases and V 5 bases, and 6 bases lay outside the gene matches. CDR3: CASSPRQGAAGELFF. For the CDR3, the DNA is TGTGCCAGCAGCCCGAGACAGGGGGCGGCCGGGGAGCTGTTTTTT.

CDR3 bases: TGTGCCAGCAGTCGGACAGCAAGCCTCTCCTACGAGCAGTACTTC. Translated: CASSRTASLSYEQYF. V usage is TRBV6-5 and J usage is TRBJ2-5; perhaps TRBD1 as D (6 bases). The J call may be in error: the DNA end matches TRBJ2-7 better. The CDR3 sequence is 15 residues long. Germline CDR1 and CDR2: MNHEY and SVGAGI.

This chain joins TRBV27 and TRBJ1-1; no firm D call. The CDR3 is 15 amino acids. Germline V CDR1 and CDR2: MNHEY, SMNVEV (reference sequence). The V end lost 6 bases, the J end lost 1 base, and 15 bases lay between the germline ends. The CDR3 loop reads CASRGLRTANTEAFF. CDR3 sequence (DNA): TGTGCCAGCAGGGGTCTCCGGACGGCGAACACTGAAGCTTTCTTT.

V gene TRBV5-1 combines with J gene TRBJ2-7, with D hard to call. Trimming removed 1 base from V and 0 bases from J, with 8 bases in between. The germline V gene has CDR1 SGHRS and CDR2 YFSETQ. The CDR3 loop spans 14 amino acids. As DNA, the CDR3 is TGCGCCAGCAGCTTGCGCGCCAGCTCCTACGAGCAGTACTTC. This translates into CASSLRASSYEQYF.

This clone was found once. This rearrangement joins TRBV18 to TRBJ2-1; TRBD2 aligns across 10 bases. The trim removed 3 bases at V and 7 bases at J, leaving 9 bases unmatched. CDR1 is KGHSH, CDR2 LQKENI, per germline. The CDR3 consists of 16 residues. The CDR3 DNA reads TGTGCCAGCTCACCCCGCAGCGGGGGGGCAGGGAATGAGCAGTTCTTC. Its translation is CASSPRSGGAGNEQFF.

This clone was picked up one time. The rearrangement links TRBV7-9 to TRBJ2-3, with D hard to call. V was trimmed by 4 bases and J by 6 bases, leaving 8 bases between them. The CDR3 is made up of 12 amino acids. Germline V gene data show CDR1 as SEHNR and CDR2 as FQNEAQ (reference sequence). The CDR3 is CASSSSLDTQYF. The CDR3 DNA is TGTGCCAGCAGCTCGTCTTTGGATACGCAGTATTTT.

V gene TRBV11-2 combines with J gene TRBJ2-7, with 9 bases identical to TRBD1. Trimming cost V 0 bases and J 5 bases; bases outside gene matches: 5. Germline lookup yields CDR1 SGHAT and CDR2 FQNNGV. This CDR3 contains 15 residues. CDR3 DNA sequence: TGTGCCAGCAGCTTAGACCCACAGGGGGCCCACGAGCAGTACTTC. This translates into CASSLDPQGAHEQYF.

In nucleotides, the CDR3 is TGTGCCATTCAGGGTACGCATGGCTACACCTTC. The encoded protein is CAIQGTHGYTF. V usage is TRBV10-3 and J usage is TRBJ1-2, with a weak D call TRBD1 (5 bases). The CDR3 runs 11 residues. Trimming cost V 9 bases and J 6 bases, with 11 bases left between them. CDR1 ENHRY and CDR2 SYGVKD come from the germline V gene.

The chain carries TRBV7-2 and TRBJ2-5; maybe TRBD2 (6 bases). Germline CDR1 and CDR2: SGHTA and FQGNSA. The CDR3 has 15 residues. Trimming shortened V by 7 bases and J by 4 bases, and 19 bases separated the two germline ends. This CDR3 is CASTSWGRRGETQYF. As DNA, the CDR3 is TGTGCCAGCACCTCCTGGGGGAGGAGGGGAGAGACCCAGTACTTC.

V gene TRBV18 combines with J gene TRBJ1-1; no reliable D call. Trimming cost V 8 bases and J 3 bases, with 16 bases left between them. Germline assignment: CDR1 KGHSH and CDR2 LQKENI. The CDR3 is 14 amino acids. CDR3 sequence: CASRGRHDDTEAFF. The CDR3 bases are TGTGCCAGCAGAGGACGGCATGATGACACTGAAGCTTTCTTT.

The rearrangement joins TRBV4-2 to TRBJ2-2, with TRBD1 matching 7 bases. The germline gives CDR1 LGHNA, CDR2 YNFKEQ. Trimming at V came to 5 bases and at J to 8 bases, leaving 11 bases not matched to a gene. The length of the CDR3 is 15 residues. As DNA, the CDR3 is TGTGCCAGCAGCGAAGTGGGGACAGCGTCGGGGGAGCTGTTTTTT. As protein: CASSEVGTASGELFF.

This chain uses TRBV5-1 with TRBJ2-5; D remains unclear. Deletions cut 1 base from V and 5 bases from J, with 15 bases between. CDR3 size: 15 residues. In germline, CDR1 is SGHRS, CDR2 YFSETQ. In DNA, the CDR3 is TGCGCCAGCAGCTTGATTATGGCGGCCGGGGAGACCCAGTACTTC. This codes for CASSLIMAAGETQYF. The variable domain in full, completed from reference TRBV5-1 and TRBJ2-5, reads KAGVTQTPRYLIKTRGQQVTLSCSPISGHRSVSWYQQTPGQGLQFLFEYFSETQRNKGNFPGRFSGRQFSNSRSEMNVSTLELGDSALYLCASSLIMAAGETQYFGPGTRLLVL.

V is TRBV29-1 and J is TRBJ1-4; D uncertain. This CDR3 has 11 amino acids. V was shortened by 5 bases and J by 8 bases, with 9 bases between the two germline ends. Germline loops: CDR1 SQVTM, CDR2 ANQGSEA. The CDR3 region is CSVSVVEKLFF. CDR3 DNA sequence: TGCAGCGTTAGTGTAGTCGAAAAACTGTTTTTT.

The sample holds one count of this clone. The gene calls are TRBV7-9 and TRBJ1-4; D not certain. Germline values: CDR1 SEHNR, CDR2 FQNEAQ (reference sequence). This CDR3 has 14 amino acids. The V gene lost 4 bases and the J gene lost 0 bases, with 6 bases spanning the gap. The CDR3 here is CASSSSSTNEKLFF. CDR3 coding DNA: TGTGCCAGCAGCTCCAGCTCAACTAATGAAAAACTGTTTTTT.